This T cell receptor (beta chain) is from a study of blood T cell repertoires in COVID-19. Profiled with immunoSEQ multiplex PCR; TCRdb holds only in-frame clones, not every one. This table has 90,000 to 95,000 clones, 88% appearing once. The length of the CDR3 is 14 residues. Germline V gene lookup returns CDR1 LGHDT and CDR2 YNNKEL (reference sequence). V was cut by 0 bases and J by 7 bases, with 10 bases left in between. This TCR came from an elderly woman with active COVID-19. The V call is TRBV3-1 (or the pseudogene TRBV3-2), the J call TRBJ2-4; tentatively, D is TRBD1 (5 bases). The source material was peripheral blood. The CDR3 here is CASSQDQAGNIQYF. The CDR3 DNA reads TGTGCCAGCAGCCAAGATCAGGCAGGGAACATTCAGTACTTC.